This T cell receptor beta chain was identified in a study of blood T cell repertoires in COVID-19. About the research overall: The origin of the acute and convalescent COVID-19 samples was the United States, Italy and Spain. PBMCs, B-cell-depleted T cells, or T cells were the source of the cDNA or gDNA that made up the material.

As handled by the study authors: Reference gene primer amplification gave estimated nucleated cell counts. TCRdb's table, derived via immunoSEQ multiplex PCR, lists solely in-frame clones and lacks some. That table supplies the V and J calls and clone size; D and trimming were determined from the DNA. This sample has about 170,000 clones, with about 80% found just once. This CDR3 has 15 residues. The V gene lost 2 bases and the J gene lost 1 base, with 11 bases spanning the gap. Looked up from germline, CDR1 is SGHTA and CDR2 is FQGNSA. The V call is TRBV7-2, the J call TRBJ2-5; tentative D call: TRBD2 (7 bases). Sample: peripheral blood. This sequence was found in a woman of 80 years or more with acute or convalescent COVID-19. Written as DNA, the CDR3 is TGTGCCAGCAGCTTAAGCGGGACATTCCAAGAGACCCAGTACTTC. Its translation: CASSLSGTFQETQYF.